This T cell receptor (beta chain) was found in a study of a mutant IDH1 vaccine in newly diagnosed glioma. On the study more broadly: Initiation of the vaccine course occurred 4-6 weeks after radiotherapy alone, or alongside temozolomide cycles.

As to time point: week 5, during vaccination. Topical imiquimod accompanied each vaccine dose, which consisted of 300 ug of mutant IDH1 20-mer peptide. This clone was observed a few times. The antigen remains unidentified. The V end lost 2 bases, the J end lost 3 bases, and 11 bases lay between the germline ends. The CDR3 contains 14 residues. Produced via immunoSEQ multiplex PCR; TCRdb's table is partial and in-frame only. The table shows about 58,000 clones, with 84% occurring only once. The chain recombines TRBV6-7 with TRBJ2-7; D perhaps matches TRBD1 (5 bases). TRBV6-7 is an ORF for which the function is uncertain. This specimen consisted of PBMCs, obtained from a glioma patient whose treatment included an IDH1 peptide vaccine. The TCR was taken from a woman aged 45-60 years with glioma. The CDR3 reads CASSYKVDSYEQYF. CDR3 bases: TGTGCCAGCAGTTACAAGGTTGACAGCTACGAGCAGTACTTC.